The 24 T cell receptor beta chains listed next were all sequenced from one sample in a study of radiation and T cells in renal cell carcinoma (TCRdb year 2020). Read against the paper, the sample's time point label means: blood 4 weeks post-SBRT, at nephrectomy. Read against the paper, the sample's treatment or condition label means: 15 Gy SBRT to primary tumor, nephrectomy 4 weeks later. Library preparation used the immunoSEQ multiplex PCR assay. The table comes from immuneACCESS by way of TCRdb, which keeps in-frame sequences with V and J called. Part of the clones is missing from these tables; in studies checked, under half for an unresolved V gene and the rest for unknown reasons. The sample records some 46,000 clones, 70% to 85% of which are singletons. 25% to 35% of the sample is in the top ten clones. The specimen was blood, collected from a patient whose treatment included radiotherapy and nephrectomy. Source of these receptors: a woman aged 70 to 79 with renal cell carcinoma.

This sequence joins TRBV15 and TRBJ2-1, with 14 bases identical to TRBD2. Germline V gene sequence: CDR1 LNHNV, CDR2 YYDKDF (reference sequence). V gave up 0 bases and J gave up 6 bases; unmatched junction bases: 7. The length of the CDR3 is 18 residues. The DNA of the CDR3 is TGTGCCACCAGCAGAGAGCCGTCCGGACTAGCGGGAGGCAATGAGCAGTTCTTC. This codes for CATSREPSGLAGGNEQFF.

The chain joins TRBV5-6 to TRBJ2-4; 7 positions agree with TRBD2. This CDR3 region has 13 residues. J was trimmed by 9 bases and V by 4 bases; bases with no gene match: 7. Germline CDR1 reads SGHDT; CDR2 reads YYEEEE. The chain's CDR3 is CASSPREGVIQYF. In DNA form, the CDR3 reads TGTGCCAGCAGCCCAAGGGAGGGTGTCATTCAGTACTTC.

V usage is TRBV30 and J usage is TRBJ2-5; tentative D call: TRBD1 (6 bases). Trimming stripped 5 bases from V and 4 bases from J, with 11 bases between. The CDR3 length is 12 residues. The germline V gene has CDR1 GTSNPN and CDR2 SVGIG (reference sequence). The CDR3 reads CAWDRSAETQYF. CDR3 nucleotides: TGTGCCTGGGACAGGTCCGCAGAGACCCAGTACTTC.

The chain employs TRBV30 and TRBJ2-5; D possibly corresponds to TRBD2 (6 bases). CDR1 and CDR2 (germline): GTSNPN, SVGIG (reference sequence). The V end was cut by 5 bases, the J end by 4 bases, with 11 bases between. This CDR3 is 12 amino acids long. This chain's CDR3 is CAWDGGGETQYF. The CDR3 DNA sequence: TGTGCCTGGGACGGGGGAGGAGAGACCCAGTACTTC.

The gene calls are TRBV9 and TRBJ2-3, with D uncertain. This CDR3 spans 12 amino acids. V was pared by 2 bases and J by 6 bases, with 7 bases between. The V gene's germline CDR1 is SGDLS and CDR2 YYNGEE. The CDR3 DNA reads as TGTGCCAGCAGCGTGAGTGGGGATACGCAGTATTTT. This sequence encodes CASSVSGDTQYF.

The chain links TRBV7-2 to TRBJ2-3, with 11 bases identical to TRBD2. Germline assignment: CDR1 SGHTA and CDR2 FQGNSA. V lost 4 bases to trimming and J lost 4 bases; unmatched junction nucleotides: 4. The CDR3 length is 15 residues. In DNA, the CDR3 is TGTGCCAGCAGCTCTACTAGCGGGAGATCAGATACGCAGTATTTT. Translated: CASSSTSGRSDTQYF. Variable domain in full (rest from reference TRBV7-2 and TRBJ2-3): GAGVSQSPSNKVTEKGKDVELRCDPISGHTALYWYRQSLGQGLEFLIYFQGNSAPDKSGLPSDRFSAERTGGSVSTLTIQRTQQEDSAVYLCASSSTSGRSDTQYFGPGTRLTVL.

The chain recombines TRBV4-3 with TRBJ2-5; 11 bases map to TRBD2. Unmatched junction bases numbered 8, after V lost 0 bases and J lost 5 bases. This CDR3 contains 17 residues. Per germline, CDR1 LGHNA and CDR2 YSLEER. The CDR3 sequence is CASSQDTVAGGRETQYF. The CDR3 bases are TGCGCCAGCAGCCAAGATACGGTAGCGGGAGGGCGTGAGACCCAGTACTTC.

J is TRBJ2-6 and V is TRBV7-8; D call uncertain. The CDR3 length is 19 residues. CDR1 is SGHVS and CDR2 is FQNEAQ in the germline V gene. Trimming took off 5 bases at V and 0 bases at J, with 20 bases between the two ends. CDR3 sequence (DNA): TGTGCCAGCAGCGAGACGGTTTACAGATTCTACTCTGGGGCCAACGTCCTGACTTTC. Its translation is CASSETVYRFYSGANVLTF.

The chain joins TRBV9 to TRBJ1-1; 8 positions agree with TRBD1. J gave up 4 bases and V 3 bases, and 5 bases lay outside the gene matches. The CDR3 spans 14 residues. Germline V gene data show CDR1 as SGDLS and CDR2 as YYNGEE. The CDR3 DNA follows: TGTGCCAGCAGCGCCCAGGGGGCCGTCACTGAAGCTTTCTTT. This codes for CASSAQGAVTEAFF.

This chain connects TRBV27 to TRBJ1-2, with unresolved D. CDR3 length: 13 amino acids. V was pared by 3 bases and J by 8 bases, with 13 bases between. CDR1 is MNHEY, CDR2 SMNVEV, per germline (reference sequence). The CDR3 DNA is TGTGCCAGCAGTTTTAGCCCGGCGGGGGGCTACACCTTC. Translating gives CASSFSPAGGYTF.

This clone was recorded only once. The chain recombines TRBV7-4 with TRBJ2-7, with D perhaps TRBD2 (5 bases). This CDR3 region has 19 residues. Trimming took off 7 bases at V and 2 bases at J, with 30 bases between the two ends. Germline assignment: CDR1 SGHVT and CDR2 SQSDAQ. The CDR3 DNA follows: TGTGCCAGCACTACCCAACCCGCTAGCAGGACTCTCTTCCCCTACGAGCAGTACTTC. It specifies CASTTQPASRTLFPYEQYF.

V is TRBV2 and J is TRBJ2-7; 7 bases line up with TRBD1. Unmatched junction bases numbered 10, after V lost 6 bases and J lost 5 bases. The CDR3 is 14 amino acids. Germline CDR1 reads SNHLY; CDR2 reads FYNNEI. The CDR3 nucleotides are TGTGCCAGCAGCGTAGACAGGGTAGTAAACGAGCAGTACTTC. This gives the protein CASSVDRVVNEQYF.

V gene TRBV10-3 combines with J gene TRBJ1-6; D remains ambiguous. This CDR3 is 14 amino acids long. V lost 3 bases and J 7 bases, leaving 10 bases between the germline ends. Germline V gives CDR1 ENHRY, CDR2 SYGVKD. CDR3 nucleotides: TGTGCCATCAGTGATGGGCAGCGAAATTCACCCCTCCACTTT. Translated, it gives CAISDGQRNSPLHF.

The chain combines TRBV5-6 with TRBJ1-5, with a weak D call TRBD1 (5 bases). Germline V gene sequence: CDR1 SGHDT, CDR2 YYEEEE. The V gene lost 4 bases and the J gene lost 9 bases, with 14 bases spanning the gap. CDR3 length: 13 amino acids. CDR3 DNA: TGTGCCAGCAGCCCGGGACGGTCCGGGCCCCAGCATTTT. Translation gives CASSPGRSGPQHF.

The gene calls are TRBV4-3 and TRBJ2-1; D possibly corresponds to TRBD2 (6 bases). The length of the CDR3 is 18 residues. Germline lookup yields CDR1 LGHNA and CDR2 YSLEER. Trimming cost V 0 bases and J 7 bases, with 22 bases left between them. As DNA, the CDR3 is TGCGCCAGCAGCCAAGACCCCCCCTTTAGGGCGGGGATTAATGAGCAGTTCTTC. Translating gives CASSQDPPFRAGINEQFF.

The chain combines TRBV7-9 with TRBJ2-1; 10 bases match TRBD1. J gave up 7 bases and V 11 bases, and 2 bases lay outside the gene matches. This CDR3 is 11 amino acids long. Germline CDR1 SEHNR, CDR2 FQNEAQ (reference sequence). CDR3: CAEDRGNEQFF. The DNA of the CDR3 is TGTGCCGAGGACAGGGGGAATGAGCAGTTCTTC.

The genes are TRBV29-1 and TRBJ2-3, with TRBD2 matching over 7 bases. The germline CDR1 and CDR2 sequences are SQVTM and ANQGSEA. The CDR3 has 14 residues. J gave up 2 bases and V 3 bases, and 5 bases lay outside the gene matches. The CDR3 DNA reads TGCAGCGTTGAGACGGGAGGCCTCACAGATACGCAGTATTTT. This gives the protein CSVETGGLTDTQYF.

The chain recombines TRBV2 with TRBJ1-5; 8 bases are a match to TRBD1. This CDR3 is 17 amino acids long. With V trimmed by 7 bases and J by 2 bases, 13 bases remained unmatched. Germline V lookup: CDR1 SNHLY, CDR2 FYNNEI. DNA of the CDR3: TGTGCCAGCACCTTACTACGCCCGGACAGGGGCAATCAGCCCCAGCATTTT. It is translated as CASTLLRPDRGNQPQHF.

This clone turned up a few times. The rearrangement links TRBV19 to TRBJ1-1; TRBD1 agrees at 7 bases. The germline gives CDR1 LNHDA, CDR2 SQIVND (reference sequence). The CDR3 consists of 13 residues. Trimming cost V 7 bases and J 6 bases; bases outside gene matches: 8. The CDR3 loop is CASTPQGWAEAFF. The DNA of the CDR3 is TGTGCCAGTACCCCACAGGGGTGGGCTGAAGCTTTCTTT.

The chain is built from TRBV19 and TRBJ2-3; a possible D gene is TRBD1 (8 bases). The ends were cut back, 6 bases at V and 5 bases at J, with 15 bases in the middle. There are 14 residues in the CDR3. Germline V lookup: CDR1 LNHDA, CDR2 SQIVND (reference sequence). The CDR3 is CASSWTGREDTQYF. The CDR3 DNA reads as TGTGCCAGTAGCTGGACAGGGAGGGAAGATACGCAGTATTTT.

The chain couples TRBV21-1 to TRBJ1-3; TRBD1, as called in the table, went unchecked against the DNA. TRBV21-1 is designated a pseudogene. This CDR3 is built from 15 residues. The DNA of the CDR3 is TGTGCCAGCGGGACAGTCAAGATCTCTGGAAACACCATATATTTT. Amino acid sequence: CASGTVKISGNTIYF.

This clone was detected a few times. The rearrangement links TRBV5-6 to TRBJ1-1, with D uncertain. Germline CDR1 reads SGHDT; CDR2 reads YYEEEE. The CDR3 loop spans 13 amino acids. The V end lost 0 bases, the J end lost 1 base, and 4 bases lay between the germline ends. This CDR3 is CASSLVANTEAFF. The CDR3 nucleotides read TGTGCCAGCAGCTTGGTAGCGAACACTGAAGCTTTCTTT. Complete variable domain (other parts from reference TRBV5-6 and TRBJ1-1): DAGVTQSPTHLIKTRGQQVTLRCSPKSGHDTVSWYQQALGQGPQFIFQYYEEEERQRGNFPDRFSGHQFPNYSSELNVNALLLGDSALYLCASSLVANTEAFFGQGTRLTVV.

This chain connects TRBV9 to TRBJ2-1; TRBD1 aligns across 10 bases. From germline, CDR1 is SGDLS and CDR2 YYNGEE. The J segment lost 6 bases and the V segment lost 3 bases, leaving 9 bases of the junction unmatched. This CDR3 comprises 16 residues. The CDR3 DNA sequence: TGTGCCAGCAGCGCCGAGGGACAGGGGCCGGTCAATGAGCAGTTCTTC. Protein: CASSAEGQGPVNEQFF.

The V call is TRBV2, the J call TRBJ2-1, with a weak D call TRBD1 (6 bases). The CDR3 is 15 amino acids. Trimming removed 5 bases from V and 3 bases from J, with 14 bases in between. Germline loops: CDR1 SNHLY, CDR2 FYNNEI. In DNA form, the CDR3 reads TGTGCCAGCAGTCGCAGGGGTGGTAACTACAATGAGCAGTTCTTC. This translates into CASSRRGGNYNEQFF.